The 30 T cell receptor beta chains below all came from one sample that was sequenced in a study of T cell clonality in common variable immunodeficiency. Assay: immunoSEQ multiplex PCR; the TCRdb copy retains only in-frame clones and omits some. Listed for the sample are about 35,000 clones, none seen a single time. The source material was peripheral blood mononuclear cells. Receptor source: a person aged 18 to 75 in good health.

This clone has a count of ten or more. The CDR3 extends 3 residues past the end of the read, so its final part is completed from the germline J gene. The rearrangement links TRBV5-1 to TRBJ2-1; TRBD2 is a possible D gene (6 bases). V was pared by 0 bases and J by 1 base, with 8 bases between. This CDR3 is 15 amino acids long. CDR1 is SGHRS, CDR2 YFSETQ, per germline. CDR3 bases read: TGCGCCAGCAGCTTGGTGGCGGGATCCTACAATGAG. This codes for CASSLVAGSYNE. The full CDR3 protein is CASSLVAGSYNEQFF.

This clone was seen many times. The read ends 3 residues before the CDR3 terminus; that terminus is restored from the germline J gene. The J gene is TRBJ2-7, the V gene TRBV20-1, with TRBD2 matching 12 bases. The CDR3 is made up of 17 amino acids. Losses at the gene ends were 1 base for V and 1 base for J; bases not matched to a gene: 8. Per the germline V gene, CDR1 is DFQATT and CDR2 is SNEGSKA (reference sequence). CDR3 DNA (partial): TGCAGTGCTAGAGTATTTTCTAGCGGGAGGGCTTCCTACGAG. Amino acids: CSARVFSSGRASYE. The complete CDR3 protein is CSARVFSSGRASYEQYF.

Turning to this clone: Coverage ceases 3 residues before the CDR3 finishes, and the germline J gene fills in the end. The chain is built from TRBV7-9 and TRBJ2-4; D gene unclear. This CDR3 has 13 amino acids. Germline CDR1 SEHNR, CDR2 FQNEAQ (reference sequence). Incomplete CDR3 DNA: TGTGCCAGCAGCTCCTCGGGTCTCTATGGT. It encodes CASSSSGLYG. The whole CDR3 reads CASSSSGLYGQYF.

In this sample, this clone turned up many times. Read sequence stops 3 residues before the CDR3 end, and the germline J gene provides the missing end. The chain carries TRBV30 and TRBJ1-5; the D is unclear. The CDR3 consists of 13 residues. Trimming removed 4 bases at V and 9 bases at J, with 16 bases between. The germline V gene encodes CDR1 GTSNPN and CDR2 SVGIG (reference sequence). The CDR3 bases that were read are TGTGCCTGGACTGGCGGCACAGCGGGGCCC. It is translated as CAWTGGTAGP. The whole CDR3 region reads CAWTGGTAGPQHF.

This clone was seen repeatedly, ten times or more. The sequenced fragment ends 3 residues before the CDR3 boundary, so the rest is inferred from the germline J gene. The V call is TRBV18, the J call TRBJ2-2, with 8 bases lining up with TRBD1. CDR3 length equals 15 residues. With 5 bases clipped from V and 5 bases from J, the junction kept 7 bases outside the gene matches. CDR1 and CDR2 from the germline V gene are KGHSH and LQKENI. The CDR3 spells CASSSRTGSTGELFF. The CDR3 DNA, read in part, is TGTGCCAGCTCATCTAGGACAGGGTCAACCGGGGAG.

This clone has a count of ten or more. From the germline J gene comes the end of the CDR3, since the read stops 3 residues before it. The chain couples TRBV7-9 to TRBJ2-7; 8 bases align to TRBD1. V lost 3 bases, J lost 0 bases, and 4 bases stayed unmatched. CDR3 length: 15 residues. From germline, CDR1 is SEHNR and CDR2 FQNEAQ (reference sequence). The CDR3 is CASSFGQGLSYEQYF. Partial CDR3 DNA: TGTGCCAGCAGCTTCGGACAGGGACTCTCCTACGAG.

There are many counts of this clone. The read terminates 3 residues before the CDR3 end, so the remaining end is supplied by the germline J gene. The chain uses TRBV20-1 and TRBJ1-5, with 9 bases aligning to TRBD1. The V segment lost 5 bases and the J segment 7 bases; nucleotides outside the gene matches: 12. The CDR3 contains 15 residues. CDR1 is DFQATT and CDR2 is SNEGSKA in the germline V gene (reference sequence). The covered CDR3 bases are TGCAGTGCTGCCCCCGGGACAGGGCTTGGCCAGCCC. Its protein is CSAAPGTGLGQP. The CDR3 reads in full as CSAAPGTGLGQPQHF.

This clone was found many times. The CDR3 end lies 3 residues beyond the end of the read and is filled in from the germline J gene. The chain has TRBV19 and TRBJ1-2; TRBD1 matches at 7 bases. The CDR3 extends over 14 amino acids. Germline assignment: CDR1 LNHDA and CDR2 SQIVND (reference sequence). Trimming cost V 6 bases and J 4 bases; bases outside gene matches: 8. CDR3 region: CASSVRQGGYGYTF. Incomplete CDR3 DNA: TGTGCCAGTAGCGTTAGACAGGGCGGCTATGGC. The full variable domain, in which reference TRBV19 and TRBJ1-2 provide the parts outside the CDR3, is DGGITQSPKYLFRKEGQNVTLSCEQNLNHDAMYWYRQDPGQGLRLIYYSQIVNDFQKGDIAEGYSVSREKKESFPLTVTSAQKNPTAFYLCASSVRQGGYGYTFGSGTRLTVV.

In this sample, this clone turned up many times. The read comes to an end 3 residues before the CDR3 does, leaving the germline J gene to fill in the end. V is TRBV10-3 and J is TRBJ2-2, with D uncertain. Germline V gives CDR1 ENHRY, CDR2 SYGVKD. This CDR3 has 15 amino acids. V was shortened by 0 bases and J by 3 bases, with 8 bases between the two germline ends. The CDR3 loop reads CAISESSIDTGELFF. The sequenced part of the CDR3 DNA is TGTGCCATCAGTGAGTCTAGCATCGACACCGGGGAG.

In its sample, this clone was seen many times. The CDR3 end falls 3 residues outside the read, so it is completed with the germline J gene. The chain combines TRBV20-1 with TRBJ2-1; TRBD2 agrees at 10 bases. After removal of 5 bases from V and 4 bases from J, the junction contained 11 bases not matched to a gene. This CDR3 has 16 amino acids. The germline V gene has CDR1 DFQATT and CDR2 SNEGSKA (reference sequence). The CDR3 sequence is CSAPHSLAGVYNEQFF. The sequenced CDR3 bases are TGCAGTGCTCCGCACTCCCTAGCGGGAGTTTACAATGAG.

There are many counts of this clone. The CDR3 spells CASSETPVPGYGYTF. The sequenced CDR3 bases are TGTGCCAGCAGTGAAACCCCGGTTCCGGGCTATGGC. The J gene is TRBJ1-2, the V gene TRBV6-1; D gene unclear. The CDR3 extends 3 residues past the end of the read, so its final part is completed from the germline J gene. The length of the CDR3 is 15 residues. Germline V CDR1 and CDR2: MNHNS, SASEGT. Deletions cut 2 bases from V and 4 bases from J, with 14 bases between.

Ten or more counts support this clone. The read gets to within 3 residues of the CDR3 end, and the germline J gene fills in the rest. This sequence joins TRBV4-2 and TRBJ1-5, with 7 positions matching TRBD1. CDR1 and CDR2 from the germline V gene are LGHNA and YNFKEQ. The ends lost 0 bases at V and 6 bases at J; junction bases unmatched: 8. The CDR3 runs to 16 residues. Incomplete CDR3 DNA: TGTGCCAGCAGCCAAGATCTTGAGGGGGCCGGTCAGCCC. Amino acid sequence: CASSQDLEGAGQP. The whole CDR3 sequence reads CASSQDLEGAGQPQHF.

About this clone: The sequence runs out 3 residues before the end of the CDR3; the remainder is reconstructed from the germline J gene. V is TRBV7-9 and J is TRBJ2-7; 9 bases match TRBD2. The V segment lost 6 bases and the J segment 1 base; nucleotides outside the gene matches: 4. Looked up from germline, CDR1 is SEHNR and CDR2 is FQNEAQ (reference sequence). This CDR3 contains 14 residues. The sequenced CDR3 bases are TGTGCCAGCAGTCCCAGCGGGAGGTCCTACGAG. It translates to CASSPSGRSYE. The whole CDR3 is CASSPSGRSYEQYF.

This clone was seen at least ten times. This chain's CDR3 is CAWSGAGETQYF. The CDR3 bases that were read are TGTGCCTGGAGTGGGGCAGGTGAGACC. The chain has TRBV30 and TRBJ2-5, with D hard to call. The CDR3 end falls 3 residues outside the read, so it is completed with the germline J gene. The CDR3 is 12 residues long. Germline-derived CDR1 and CDR2 are GTSNPN and SVGIG (reference sequence). V was shortened by 1 base and J by 5 bases, with 8 bases between the two germline ends.

This clone has at least ten counts. The CDR3 extends 3 residues past the end of the read, so its final part is completed from the germline J gene. This chain uses TRBV5-1 with TRBJ2-3, with D tentatively TRBD1 (5 bases). Germline CDR1 SGHRS, CDR2 YFSETQ. V was shortened by 0 bases and J by 4 bases, with 6 bases between the two germline ends. This CDR3 has 13 amino acids. The chain's CDR3 is CASSLGQPDTQYF. CDR3 DNA (partial): TGCGCCAGCAGCTTGGGACAGCCAGATACG.

This clone was detected only a few times. The read falls 3 residues short of the CDR3 end, and the missing part is taken from the germline J gene. This chain joins TRBV30 and TRBJ1-1; 7 bases line up with TRBD1. This CDR3 is built from 16 residues. V lost 2 bases and J lost 3; bases outside the gene matches: 12. CDR1 GTSNPN and CDR2 SVGIG come from the germline V gene (reference sequence). CDR3 sequence reads: CAWSLRAGTGDTEAFF. Partial CDR3 DNA: TGTGCCTGGAGTCTACGGGCAGGAACAGGGGACACTGAA.

Worth noting for this clone: The read terminates 3 residues before the CDR3 end, so the remaining end is supplied by the germline J gene. The gene calls are TRBV29-1 and TRBJ2-5; 8 nucleotides match TRBD2. This CDR3 contains 13 residues. The V gene end was trimmed by 4 bases and the J gene end by 5 bases; junction bases not matched to a gene: 6. Germline V gene lookup returns CDR1 SQVTM and CDR2 ANQGSEA. Partial CDR3 DNA: TGCAGCGTTGCCGGCGGGAGGTATGAGACC. It yields the protein CSVAGGRYET. The whole CDR3 sequence reads CSVAGGRYETQYF.

This clone has at least ten counts. The read halts 3 residues ahead of the CDR3 end, with the missing end drawn from the germline J gene. The chain joins TRBV10-3 to TRBJ2-3; a possible D gene is TRBD1 (6 bases). Trimming removed 8 bases at V and 3 bases at J, with 15 bases between. Germline V gene lookup returns CDR1 ENHRY and CDR2 SYGVKD. The CDR3 is 14 amino acids. The sequenced part of the CDR3 DNA is TGTGCCATCGCCGTGAAAGGGGGAACAGATACG. Translation gives CAIAVKGGTDT. The whole CDR3 reads CAIAVKGGTDTQYF.

This clone was seen only a few times. The CDR3 extends 3 residues past the end of the read, so its final part is completed from the germline J gene. V is TRBV6-1 and J is TRBJ1-6; unclear D gene. The CDR3 contains 15 residues. Trimming stripped 2 bases from V and 4 bases from J, with 9 bases between. Germline CDR1 and CDR2: MNHNS and SASEGT. The sequenced CDR3 bases are TGTGCCAGCAGTGAACCCAACAGTTATAATTCACCC. Its protein product is CASSEPNSYNSP. The CDR3 as a whole reads CASSEPNSYNSPLHF.

The table lists this clone with many counts. Read sequence stops 3 residues before the CDR3 end, and the germline J gene provides the missing end. The V and J genes are TRBV30 and TRBJ1-5; 8 bases map to TRBD1. From germline, CDR1 is GTSNPN and CDR2 SVGIG (reference sequence). The CDR3 totals 15 residues. Trimming at V came to 3 bases and at J to 6 bases, leaving 10 bases not matched to a gene. The CDR3 bases that were read are TGTGCCTGGAGCCCCGGGACAGGTTTCGGTCAGCCC. This sequence encodes CAWSPGTGFGQP. The CDR3 reads in full as CAWSPGTGFGQPQHF.

This clone was counted only a few times. Read coverage stops 3 residues before the CDR3 terminus; the germline J gene supplies the remainder. V is TRBV19 and J is TRBJ2-1; 8 bases fit TRBD2. The CDR3 is 14 residues long. J gave up 6 bases and V 5 bases, and 6 bases lay outside the gene matches. Per the germline V gene, CDR1 is LNHDA and CDR2 is SQIVND (reference sequence). The CDR3 DNA, read in part, is TGTGCCAGTAGTCAGGCGGGAGGCACCAATGAG. It yields the protein CASSQAGGTNE. The whole CDR3 protein reads CASSQAGGTNEQFF.

This clone was detected a few times. The CDR3 sequence: CASSPDTTSVGEAFF. Incomplete CDR3 DNA: TGTGCCAGCAGCCCAGACACGACTAGCGTTGGGGAG. The chain carries TRBV7-2 and TRBJ1-1; D gene unclear. The DNA ends 3 residues before the CDR3 does, and the rest of the CDR3 is filled in from the germline J gene. The CDR3 has 15 residues. Per the germline V gene, CDR1 is SGHTA and CDR2 is FQGNSA.

About this clone itself: The observed sequence ends 3 residues before the CDR3 terminus, with the missing tail filled in from the germline J gene. J is TRBJ1-4 and V is TRBV30; TRBD1 matches at 7 bases. V trimming: 0 bases; J trimming: 8 bases; junction bases outside the gene matches: 12. Germline CDR1 reads GTSNPN; CDR2 reads SVGIG (reference sequence). The CDR3 extends over 16 amino acids. The sequenced part of the CDR3 DNA is TGTGCCTGGAGTGTAGGGGCAGGGGGAGGAAAGGAAAAA. Its translation: CAWSVGAGGGKEK. The whole CDR3 protein reads CAWSVGAGGGKEKLFF. The variable domain in full, with the rest retrieved from reference TRBV30 and TRBJ1-4, is SQTIHQWPATLVQPVGSPLSLECTVEGTSNPNLYWYRQAAGRGLQLLFYSVGIGQISSEVPQNLSASRPQDRQFILSSKKLLLSDSGFYLCAWSVGAGGGKEKLFFGSGTQLSVL.

This clone was picked up many times. Coverage ceases 3 residues before the CDR3 finishes, and the germline J gene fills in the end. The chain carries TRBV20-1 and TRBJ1-6; D remains ambiguous. V dropped 1 base and J dropped 0 bases, with 10 bases sitting between them. This CDR3 has 16 residues. Germline V lookup: CDR1 DFQATT, CDR2 SNEGSKA (reference sequence). CDR3 DNA (partial): TGCAGTGCTAGAGCCTACTCGAGCTCCTATAATTCACCC. It codes for CSARAYSSSYNSP. The entire CDR3 protein is CSARAYSSSYNSPLHF.

The sample holds many counts of this clone. The observed sequence ends 3 residues before the CDR3 terminus, with the missing tail filled in from the germline J gene. The V gene is TRBV6-2 or TRBV6-3, the J gene TRBJ2-7, with TRBD2 matching over 8 bases. The CDR3 length is 15 residues. J lost 3 bases, V lost 2 bases, and 6 bases had no gene match. Germline V CDR1 and CDR2: MNHEY, SVGEGT. The CDR3 loop is CASSYELAVYYEQYF. The DNA read from the CDR3 is TGTGCCAGCAGTTACGAACTAGCGGTCTACTACGAG.

In its sample, this clone was seen many times. Read coverage stops 3 residues before the CDR3 terminus; the germline J gene supplies the remainder. The V and J genes are TRBV20-1 and TRBJ2-1; TRBD2 matches 11 bases. The germline gives CDR1 DFQATT, CDR2 SNEGSKA (reference sequence). CDR3 length: 13 residues. Trimming at V came to 8 bases and at J to 7 bases, leaving 7 bases not matched to a gene. CDR3 sequence: CSFNSGRGNEQFF. The part of the CDR3 DNA that was read is TGCAGTTTTAATAGCGGGAGGGGGAATGAG.

This clone was observed many times. The observed sequence ends 3 residues before the CDR3 terminus, with the missing tail filled in from the germline J gene. The chain is built from TRBV30 and TRBJ2-7, with D hard to call. V lost 6 bases, J lost 6 bases, and 9 bases lay in between. There are 10 residues in the CDR3. The V gene's germline CDR1 is GTSNPN and CDR2 SVGIG (reference sequence). CDR3 DNA (partial): TGTGCCTGTGAAGGTTGCGAG. Its protein product is CACEGCE. The entire CDR3 protein is CACEGCEQYF.

This clone was detected ten times or more. With the read ending 3 residues before the CDR3 end, the germline J gene is used to fill in that end. This chain connects TRBV2 to TRBJ1-1; D uncertain. The CDR3 covers 14 residues. Germline assignment: CDR1 SNHLY and CDR2 FYNNEI. Trimming took 2 bases from V and 1 from J, leaving 8 bases between them. The covered CDR3 bases are TGTGCCAGCAGTGAACTTGGCAGGAACACTGAA. It is translated as CASSELGRNTE. The full-length CDR3 reads as CASSELGRNTEAFF. The variable domain in full, completed from reference TRBV2 and TRBJ1-1, reads EPEVTQTPSHQVTQMGQEVILRCVPISNHLYFYWYRQILGQKVEFLVSFYNNEISEKSEIFDDQFSVERPDGSNFTLKIRSTKLEDSAMYFCASSELGRNTEAFFGQGTRLTVV.

At least ten counts were recorded for this clone. The CDR3: CSAHQGAPLSDTQYF. The sequenced CDR3 bases are TGCAGTGCTCATCAGGGGGCCCCTTTGTCAGATACG. J is TRBJ2-3 and V is TRBV20-1; TRBD1 agrees at 8 bases. The read gets to within 3 residues of the CDR3 end, and the germline J gene fills in the rest. The CDR3 consists of 15 residues. The J segment lost 4 bases and the V segment lost 5 bases, leaving 11 bases of the junction unmatched. Per germline, CDR1 DFQATT and CDR2 SNEGSKA (reference sequence).

This clone has only a few counts. The CDR3 is cut off 3 residues early in the read; its end comes from the germline J gene. V is TRBV13 and J is TRBJ1-6, with TRBD1 identical over 9 bases. This CDR3 contains 16 residues. The V gene end was trimmed by 0 bases and the J gene end by 7 bases; junction bases not matched to a gene: 4. The germline V gene encodes CDR1 PRHDT and CDR2 FYEKMQ (reference sequence). The CDR3 sequence is CASSLGQGQGNSPLHF. The part of the CDR3 DNA that was read is TGTGCCAGCAGCTTAGGCCAGGGACAGGGAAATTCACCC.